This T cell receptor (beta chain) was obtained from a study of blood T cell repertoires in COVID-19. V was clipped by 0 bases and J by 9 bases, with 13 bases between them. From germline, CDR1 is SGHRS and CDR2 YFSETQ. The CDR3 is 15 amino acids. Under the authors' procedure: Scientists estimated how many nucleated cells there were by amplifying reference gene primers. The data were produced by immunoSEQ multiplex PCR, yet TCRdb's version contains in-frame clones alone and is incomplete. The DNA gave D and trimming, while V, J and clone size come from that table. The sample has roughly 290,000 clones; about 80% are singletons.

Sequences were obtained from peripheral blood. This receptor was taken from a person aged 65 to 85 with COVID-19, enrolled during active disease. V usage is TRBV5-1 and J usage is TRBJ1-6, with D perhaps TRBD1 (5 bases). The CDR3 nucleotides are TGCGCCAGCAGCTTGGCGGGGGTTGTTGGTTCACCCCTCCACTTT. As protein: CASSLAGVVGSPLHF. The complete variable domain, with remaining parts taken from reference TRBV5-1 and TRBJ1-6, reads KAGVTQTPRYLIKTRGQQVTLSCSPISGHRSVSWYQQTPGQGLQFLFEYFSETQRNKGNFPGRFSGRQFSNSRSEMNVSTLELGDSALYLCASSLAGVVGSPLHFGNGTRLTVT.